A selection of T cell receptor beta chains follows, all from one sample in a study of blood T cell repertoires in COVID-19. The assay was immunoSEQ multiplex PCR, and TCRdb's table has in-frame clones only and misses some. The sample gives about 480,000 clones, 75% to 90% of which show up once; around 0.9% is in the top ten. Sequenced material: peripheral blood. The receptors were gathered from a young man with COVID-19, enrolled during active disease. Each CDR3 is given with its conserved first and last residue. D genes are given only for firm matches. A clone size is listed for some rows: how often the clone was seen (once, few, many), or a class if it is expanded.

V gene	J gene	D gene	clone size	CDR3 protein	CDR3 DNA
TRBV9	TRBJ2-2	NA	NA	CASSATQGTGELFF	TGTGCCAGCAGCGCCACGCAGGGCACCGGGGAGCTGTTTTTT
TRBV6-1	TRBJ2-2	TRBD1	NA	CASSDLPGTENTGELFF	TGTGCCAGCAGTGATCTCCCCGGGACAGAGAACACCGGGGAGCTGTTTTTT
TRBV12-5	TRBJ1-6	TRBD1	few	CASGPGTGGSPLHF	TGTGCTAGTGGCCCCGGGACAGGAGGTTCACCCCTCCACTTT
TRBV5-6	TRBJ2-5	TRBD2	once	CASSWDYQETQYF	TGTGCCAGCAGCTGGGACTATCAAGAGACCCAGTACTTC
TRBV19	TRBJ1-1	NA	NA	CASSIGGMNTEAFF	TGTGCCAGTAGTATTGGCGGTATGAACACTGAAGCTTTCTTT
TRBV30	TRBJ1-5	NA	NA	CAWMEGNNQPQHF	TGTGCCTGGATGGAGGGAAACAATCAGCCCCAGCATTTT
TRBV6-6	TRBJ2-3	TRBD2	NA	CASRPGLGASTDTQYF	TGTGCCAGCAGGCCGGGACTAGGGGCTAGCACAGATACGCAGTATTTT
TRBV11-3	TRBJ2-1	TRBD2	NA	CASSLDRGSGSRNEQFF	TGTGCCAGCAGCTTAGATCGGGGTAGCGGGAGCCGCAATGAGCAGTTCTTC
TRBV5-4	TRBJ1-2	TRBD1	NA	CASSSLTGTGSFYTF	TGTGCCAGCAGCTCGCTAACCGGGACAGGGTCTTTTTACACCTTC
TRBV6-4	TRBJ2-1	NA	NA	CASSPLSGGDYNEQFF	TGTGCCAGTAGCCCATTAAGCGGAGGAGACTACAATGAGCAGTTCTTC
TRBV3-1/TRBV3-2	TRBJ1-1	TRBD1	NA	CASSQVVAGGDTEAFF	TGTGCCAGCAGCCAAGTTGTTGCAGGGGGCGATACTGAAGCTTTCTTT
TRBV11-2	TRBJ1-2	TRBD1	few	CASSPGTGIVDYTF	TGTGCCAGCAGCCCCGGGACAGGGATCGTTGACTACACCTTC
TRBV3-1/TRBV3-2	TRBJ2-3	NA	NA	CASSGARGDTQYF	TGTGCCAGCAGCGGGGCAAGGGGAGATACGCAGTATTTT
TRBV7-9	TRBJ2-7	TRBD1	NA	CASSVGTGTYEQYF	TGTGCCAGCAGCGTAGGGACAGGGACTTACGAGCAGTACTTC
TRBV2	TRBJ2-7	NA	NA	CASSYEAAHEQYF	TGTGCCAGCAGCTACGAGGCGGCCCACGAGCAGTACTTC